This TCR beta chain was sequenced in a study of naive and memory T cell subsets. Study observations and caveats: A few larger clonotypes appeared in naive repertoires, especially CD8, possibly memory cells re-expressing CD45RA. Over 90% of naive TCR sequences appeared only once, unlike memory subsets.

From the second PCR step, alpha and beta chains were amplified apart. After CD4 positive bead selection, the CD4-negative fraction gave CD8 T cells. Details on this clonotype: The antigen is not known.

An equimolar mix of two oligonucleotides served as the beta constant-region primer for TRBC1 and TRBC2. Four rounds of PCR amplified the ligated cDNA using nested alpha and beta constant-region primers plus SP2. MiXCR, run by TCRdb on the UMI-ligation and nested PCR reads, gives a single entry per CDR3 protein. The repertoire holds 150,000 or so distinct CDR3 sequences, with roughly 22% as singletons. The CDR3 has 14 residues. Germline CDR1 is LGHNT and CDR2 is FRNRAP. The V gene lost 5 bases and the J gene lost 6 bases, with 14 bases spanning the gap. The sequenced sample was naive CD4+ T cells from blood. The source of this sequence is a human donor in good health. The chain employs TRBV12-5 and TRBJ2-1; D gene uncertain. CDR3 sequence (DNA): TGTGCTAGTGGTCCCGGAACCCCCGGCAATGAGCAGTTCTTC. Its translation: CASGPGTPGNEQFF.